A single sample is the source of the 7 T cell receptor beta chains below, sequenced in a study of shared clonotypes between healthy human individuals (dated by TCRdb to the early 2020s). To prepare the library, the immunoSEQ multiplex PCR assay was applied. TCRdb limited this immuneACCESS table to in-frame rearrangements with V and J called. A share of clones is missing; checked studies link under half to unresolved V genes, and the rest is unexplained. This sample lists nearly 750,000 clones; around 77% were detected once. The ten largest clones capture less than 2% of the sample. The sequenced sample consisted of memory CD4+ T cells sorted from blood. The sample's cell subset or site label, in plain terms: CD45RA-negative fraction. The receptors originated from a woman in her thirties in good health.

J is TRBJ1-2 and V is TRBV11-3; D unclear. CDR3 length equals 17 residues. V gave up 5 bases and J gave up 0 bases, with 19 bases separating them. Germline V CDR1 and CDR2: SGHNT, YENEEA. In nucleotides, the CDR3 is TGTGCCAGCAGCCCACAGCCCGGCATCTCAGCTAACTATGGCTACACCTTC. Translating gives CASSPQPGISANYGYTF.

This clone was counted only a few times. The J gene is TRBJ2-2, the V gene TRBV2; D is ambiguous. CDR3 length equals 15 residues. Per the germline V gene, CDR1 is SNHLY and CDR2 is FYNNEI. The V end lost 2 bases, the J end lost 3 bases, and 10 bases lay between the germline ends. CDR3 sequence (DNA): TGTGCCAGCAGTGAATCCGGGTCGGACACCGGGGAGCTGTTTTTT. Translating gives CASSESGSDTGELFF.

This chain uses TRBV4-2 with TRBJ2-5; D not resolved. The CDR3 is 15 residues long. Germline assignment: CDR1 LGHNA and CDR2 YNFKEQ. V was trimmed by 3 bases and J by 0 bases, leaving 11 bases between them. In DNA form, the CDR3 reads TGTGCCAGCAGCCAGGATGTGGAGTACCAAGAGACCCAGTACTTC. This encodes CASSQDVEYQETQYF.

Note on this clone: The identical CDR3 is also encoded by other nucleotide sequences in the sample. V is TRBV9 and J is TRBJ2-7, with 9 bases lining up with TRBD1. The CDR3 covers 14 residues. V gave up 3 bases and J gave up 3 bases; unmatched junction bases: 4. Germline V lookup: CDR1 SGDLS, CDR2 YYNGEE. CDR3 sequence: CASSDSGQGYEQYF. The CDR3 bases are TGTGCCAGCAGCGACTCGGGACAGGGCTACGAGCAGTACTTC.

With respect to this clone: The same CDR3 is also encoded by other DNA sequences in this sample. V gene TRBV5-1 combines with J gene TRBJ2-1, with a tentative D call TRBD1 (5 bases). CDR3 length: 15 amino acids. V lost 0 bases and J lost 4, with 11 bases in between. Germline loops: CDR1 SGHRS, CDR2 YFSETQ. The DNA of the CDR3 is TGCGCCAGCAGCTTGGCATCGCAGGGATACAATGAGCAGTTCTTC. It yields the protein CASSLASQGYNEQFF.

This clone was detected a few times. Here the CDR3 reads CASNPTGTGVTDTQYF. The CDR3, as DNA: TGCGCCAGCAACCCAACCGGGACAGGAGTCACAGATACGCAGTATTTT. V is TRBV23-1 and J is TRBJ2-3; 8 bases line up with TRBD1. TRBV23-1 carries the ORF label, with uncertain function. V lost 7 bases, J lost 2 bases, and 11 bases stayed unmatched. This CDR3 comprises 16 residues.

The chain combines TRBV10-3 with TRBJ2-5; 7 nucleotides agree with TRBD1. CDR1 ENHRY and CDR2 SYGVKD come from the germline V gene. V gave up 6 bases and J gave up 2 bases; unmatched junction bases: 9. The CDR3 covers 15 residues. The CDR3 spells CAIRPTGRGQETQYF. CDR3 DNA: TGTGCCATCAGGCCGACCGGCAGGGGGCAAGAGACCCAGTACTTC.